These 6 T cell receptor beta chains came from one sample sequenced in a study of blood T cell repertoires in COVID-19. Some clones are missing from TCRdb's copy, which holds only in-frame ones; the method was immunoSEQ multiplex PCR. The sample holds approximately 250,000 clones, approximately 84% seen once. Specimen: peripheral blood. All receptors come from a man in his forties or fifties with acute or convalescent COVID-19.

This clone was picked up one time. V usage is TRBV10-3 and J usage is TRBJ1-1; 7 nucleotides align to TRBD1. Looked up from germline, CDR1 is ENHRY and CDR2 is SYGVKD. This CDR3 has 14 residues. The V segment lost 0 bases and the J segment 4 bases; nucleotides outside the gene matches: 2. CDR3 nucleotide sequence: TGTGCCATCAGTGAGTCGACAGGGAGCACTGAAGCTTTCTTT. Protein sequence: CAISESTGSTEAFF.

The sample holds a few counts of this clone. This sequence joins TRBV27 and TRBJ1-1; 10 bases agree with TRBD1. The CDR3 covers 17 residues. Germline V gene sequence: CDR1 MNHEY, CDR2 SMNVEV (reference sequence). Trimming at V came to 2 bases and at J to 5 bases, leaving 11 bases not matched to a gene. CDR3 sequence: CASSLRDRGPKRTEAFF. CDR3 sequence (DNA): TGTGCCAGCAGTTTACGGGACAGGGGCCCCAAGCGTACTGAAGCTTTCTTT.

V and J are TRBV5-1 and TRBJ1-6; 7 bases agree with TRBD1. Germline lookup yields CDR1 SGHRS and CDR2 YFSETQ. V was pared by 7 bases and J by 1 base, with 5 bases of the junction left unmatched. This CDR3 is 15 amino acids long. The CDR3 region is CASQQGQSYNSPLHF. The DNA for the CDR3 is TGCGCCAGCCAACAGGGACAGTCCTATAATTCACCCCTCCACTTT.

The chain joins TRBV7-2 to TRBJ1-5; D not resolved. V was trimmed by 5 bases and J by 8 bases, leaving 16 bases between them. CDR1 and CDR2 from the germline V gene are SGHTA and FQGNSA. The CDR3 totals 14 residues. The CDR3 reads CASSRGSSLEPQHF. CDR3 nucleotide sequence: TGTGCCAGCAGCCGGGGTTCATCATTAGAGCCCCAGCATTTT.

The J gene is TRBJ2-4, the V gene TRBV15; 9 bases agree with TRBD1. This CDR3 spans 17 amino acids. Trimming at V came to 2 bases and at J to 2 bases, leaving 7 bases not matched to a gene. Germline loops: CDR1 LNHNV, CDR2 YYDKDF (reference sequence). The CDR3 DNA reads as TGTGCCACCAGCAGAACAGGGGGCACTTTAACCAAAAACATTCAGTACTTC. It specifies CATSRTGGTLTKNIQYF.

The CDR3 spells CASSLGTRPGSSGANVLTF. The CDR3 bases are TGTGCCAGCAGTTTAGGGACTCGCCCCGGAAGCTCTGGGGCCAACGTCCTGACTTTC. The J gene is TRBJ2-6, the V gene TRBV27, with D tentatively TRBD2 (6 bases). In germline, CDR1 is MNHEY, CDR2 SMNVEV (reference sequence). The CDR3 totals 19 residues. Trimming removed 2 bases at V and 0 bases at J, with 17 bases between.